This T cell receptor beta chain was identified during a study of blood T cell repertoires in COVID-19. Study-level background: Whether acute or convalescent, the COVID-19 samples came from the United States, Italy and Spain.

In the original workflow: Reference gene primer amplification in the assay estimated nucleated cell counts. Repertoires were generated with immunoSEQ multiplex PCR, while TCRdb's copy carries only in-frame clones and drops some. That table supplies the V and J calls and clone size; D and trimming were determined from the DNA. The data show about 140,000 clones, more than 80% seen once. This clone has only a few counts. Sequenced material: peripheral blood. This receptor was identified in a woman over 75 in a cohort sampled during active or convalescent COVID-19.

The DNA for the CDR3 is TGTGCCAGCGACCGAGACAGGGGGAGTTATGGCTACACCTTC. This codes for CASDRDRGSYGYTF. The rearrangement joins TRBV2 to TRBJ1-2; the match to TRBD1 covers 9 bases. V was clipped by 8 bases and J by 5 bases; unmatched bases: 9. The germline CDR1 and CDR2 sequences are SNHLY and FYNNEI. CDR3 length: 14 residues.